The 27 T cell receptor beta chains reported below all come from one sample, sequenced in a study of shared clonotypes between healthy human individuals. Libraries were prepared by immunoSEQ multiplex PCR; TCRdb keeps only in-frame clonotypes and omits some of them. The sample includes over a million clones, roughly 75% of them seen just once. The sequenced material came from memory CD4+ T cells sorted from blood. Subset here: CD45RA-negative fraction. The source is a man aged 18 to 29 in good health.

A few counts support this clone. The sample carries other DNA sequences with the same CDR3. This chain connects TRBV14 to TRBJ1-1, with D hard to call. V lost 0 bases to trimming and J lost 2 bases, with 4 bases between them. CDR3 length: 13 amino acids. Germline assignment: CDR1 SGHDN and CDR2 FVKESK. CDR3 amino acids: CASSQDLNTEAFF. Here the CDR3 DNA reads TGTGCCAGCAGCCAAGACCTTAACACTGAAGCTTTCTTT.

The chain employs TRBV18 and TRBJ1-5; possible D gene TRBD1, 5 bases. Trimming took off 0 bases at V and 4 bases at J, with 13 bases between the two ends. The CDR3 spans 16 residues. The germline CDR1 and CDR2 sequences are KGHSH and LQKENI. CDR3 amino acids: CASSPPGQGFNQPQHF. CDR3 coding DNA: TGTGCCAGCTCACCACCTGGGCAGGGATTTAATCAGCCCCAGCATTTT.

This clone was seen just once. This rearrangement joins TRBV10-1 to TRBJ1-2; TRBD1 might be the D (6 bases). Germline V gives CDR1 WNHNN, CDR2 SYGVQD (reference sequence). The CDR3 spans 14 residues. Trimming shortened V by 3 bases and J by 6 bases, and 14 bases separated the two germline ends. The CDR3 DNA reads TGCGCCAGCAGTGAAGGCAGGGGAGGCCATGGCTACACCTTC. Amino acids: CASSEGRGGHGYTF.

The chain has TRBV5-1 and TRBJ2-7; D might be TRBD2 (6 bases). Germline CDR1 SGHRS, CDR2 YFSETQ. CDR3 length: 15 residues. Deletions cut 0 bases from V and 0 bases from J, with 10 bases between. CDR3 bases: TGCGCCAGCAGCTTGGAGGGACTGAGCTCCTACGAGCAGTACTTC. It codes for CASSLEGLSSYEQYF. Based on the CDR3 plus reference TRBV5-1 and TRBJ2-7, the full variable domain is KAGVTQTPRYLIKTRGQQVTLSCSPISGHRSVSWYQQTPGQGLQFLFEYFSETQRNKGNFPGRFSGRQFSNSRSEMNVSTLELGDSALYLCASSLEGLSSYEQYFGPGTRLTVT.

This chain joins TRBV9 and TRBJ2-2; no definite D call. The V and J ends lost 0 bases and 6 bases respectively, with 12 bases between them. CDR3 size: 15 residues. Per the germline V gene, CDR1 is SGDLS and CDR2 is YYNGEE. The CDR3 is CASSVDVVAAGELFF. The CDR3 region has the DNA TGTGCCAGCAGCGTAGATGTTGTGGCGGCCGGGGAGCTGTTTTTT.

With respect to this clone: A far larger clone is one base from this, pointing to a likely read error. V usage is TRBV5-4 and J usage is TRBJ2-7; D is ambiguous. Trimming shortened V by 3 bases and J by 0 bases, and 1 base separated the two germline ends. The length of the CDR3 is 11 residues. Germline V gives CDR1 SGHNT, CDR2 YYREEE (reference sequence). CDR3 amino acids: CASSSSYEQYF. In DNA form, the CDR3 reads TGTGCCAGCAGCTCCTCCTACGAGCAGTACTTC.

This clone was recorded a few times. The chain employs TRBV25-1 and TRBJ1-4; perhaps TRBD1 as D (5 bases). The germline V and J ends were trimmed by 3 bases and 15 bases, with 17 bases remaining between them. CDR3 length: 13 residues. Germline CDR1 is MGHDK and CDR2 is SYGVNS. The CDR3 reads CASSDPDTRRVFF. CDR3 DNA sequence: TGTGCCAGCAGTGACCCGGACACCAGGCGGGTGTTTTTT.

The genes are TRBV30 and TRBJ2-5; 7 nucleotides agree with TRBD2. Germline V gives CDR1 GTSNPN, CDR2 SVGIG (reference sequence). J gave up 2 bases and V 3 bases, and 0 bases lay outside the gene matches. This CDR3 spans 12 amino acids. CDR3 sequence reads: CAWSGGQETQYF. As DNA, the CDR3 is TGTGCCTGGAGCGGGGGGCAAGAGACCCAGTACTTC.

Notes on this clone: A junction end diverges from the germline sequence, so it may reflect a read error. The V gene is TRBV6-1, the J gene TRBJ1-3; no definite D call. The CDR3 covers 15 residues. Germline CDR1 MNHNS, CDR2 SASEGT. The CDR3 bases are TGTGCCAGCAGCGAAGGGCGGGTAATGAGAAACACCATATATTTT. It is translated as CASSEGRVMRNTIYF.

Comment on this clone: The same CDR3 arises from other DNA sequences in this sample as well. The chain carries TRBV5-1 and TRBJ1-3; 8 bases agree with TRBD1. This CDR3 region has 15 residues. Germline V CDR1 and CDR2: SGHRS, YFSETQ. V was pared by 3 bases and J by 0 bases, with 2 bases of the junction left unmatched. CDR3 residues: CASSSTGDSGNTIYF. The CDR3 DNA reads as TGCGCCAGCAGCTCGACAGGGGACTCTGGAAACACCATATATTTT.

This chain connects TRBV7-3 to TRBJ2-7; D remains unclear. Germline V gene sequence: CDR1 SGHTA, CDR2 FQGTGA. The germline V and J ends were trimmed by 4 bases and 2 bases, with 9 bases remaining between them. CDR3 length equals 13 residues. The CDR3 DNA sequence: TGTGCCAGCAGCTCCGGCAGGACCTACGAGCAGTACTTC. Its translation is CASSSGRTYEQYF.

This chain joins TRBV9 and TRBJ2-1; TRBD2 matches at 9 bases. Germline V gene data show CDR1 as SGDLS and CDR2 as YYNGEE. V lost 2 bases to trimming and J lost 7 bases; unmatched junction nucleotides: 13. The CDR3 totals 17 residues. In DNA form, the CDR3 reads TGTGCCAGCAGCGTTAACTATAGCGGGAGTAGGGTAAATGAGCAGTTCTTC. Residues: CASSVNYSGSRVNEQFF.

This clone has just a few counts. The chain carries TRBV2 and TRBJ1-1, with TRBD1 matching 12 bases. The CDR3 totals 15 residues. Germline CDR1 and CDR2: SNHLY and FYNNEI. J gave up 5 bases and V 8 bases, and 9 bases lay outside the gene matches. CDR3 protein: CASLGTGGAGTEAFF. The CDR3 DNA reads TGTGCCAGCCTTGGGACAGGGGGCGCCGGGACTGAAGCTTTCTTT. Combining the CDR3 with reference TRBV2 and TRBJ1-1 gives the whole variable domain EPEVTQTPSHQVTQMGQEVILRCVPISNHLYFYWYRQILGQKVEFLVSFYNNEISEKSEIFDDQFSVERPDGSNFTLKIRSTKLEDSAMYFCASLGTGGAGTEAFFGQGTRLTVV.

The gene calls are TRBV7-2 and TRBJ2-4, with 9 bases that match TRBD1. Germline CDR1 reads SGHTA; CDR2 reads FQGNSA. The CDR3 consists of 14 residues. The ends lost 5 bases at V and 6 bases at J; junction bases unmatched: 5. CDR3 region: CASSPRQGGNIQYF. For the CDR3, the DNA is TGTGCCAGCAGCCCCCGACAGGGGGGAAACATTCAGTACTTC.

This chain joins TRBV5-8 and TRBJ1-2, with D possibly being TRBD1 (5 bases). From germline, CDR1 is SGHTS and CDR2 YDEGEE. Trimming pared 4 bases from V and 8 bases from J, leaving 18 bases between. The length of the CDR3 is 14 residues. The CDR3 protein is CASSRVGRGDGYTF. The CDR3 nucleotides read TGTGCCAGCAGCCGGGTCGGGAGGGGTGACGGCTACACCTTC. Looking up the rest from reference TRBV5-8 and TRBJ1-2 gives the full variable domain: EAGVTQSPTHLIKTRGQQATLRCSPISGHTSVYWYQQALGLGLQFLLWYDEGEERNRGNFPPRFSGRQFPNYSSELNVNALELEDSALYLCASSRVGRGDGYTFGSGTRLTVV.

Note on this clone: One junction end disagrees with the germline gene, perhaps due to a read error. The chain uses TRBV5-4 and TRBJ2-1, with D possibly matching TRBD2 (6 bases). This CDR3 region has 14 residues. Looked up from germline, CDR1 is SGHNT and CDR2 is YYREEE (reference sequence). CDR3 sequence: CASGLAGRDNEQFF. CDR3 bases: TGTGCCAGCGGCTTGGCGGGAAGAGACAATGAGCAGTTCTTC.

This clone was seen only a few times. The chain employs TRBV7-2 and TRBJ2-1; 10 bases are shared with TRBD2. The CDR3 runs 15 residues. Per germline, CDR1 SGHTA and CDR2 FQGNSA. Germline trimming cut 7 bases from V and 4 bases from J; bases unmatched to any gene: 7. CDR3 DNA sequence: TGTGCCAGCACCCTAGCGGGAGTCTCTTACAATGAGCAGTTCTTC. Translation gives CASTLAGVSYNEQFF.

The genes are TRBV7-9 and TRBJ2-5, with D possibly being TRBD1 or TRBD2 (6 bases each). V was clipped by 6 bases and J by 2 bases, with 16 bases between them. This CDR3 contains 15 residues. The V gene's germline CDR1 is SEHNR and CDR2 FQNEAQ (reference sequence). The CDR3: CASRSTGAGQETQYF. As DNA, the CDR3 is TGTGCCAGCAGATCGACGGGGGCTGGGCAAGAGACCCAGTACTTC.

The CDR3 DNA reads TGTGCCAGCAGTGGGATCCGAGCCGGGGAGCTGTTTTTT. Translating it yields CASSGIRAGELFF. The chain is built from TRBV6-1 and TRBJ2-2, with D uncertain. CDR1 is MNHNS, CDR2 SASEGT, per germline. This CDR3 has 13 residues. Trimming removed 4 bases at V and 6 bases at J, with 9 bases between.

The CDR3 reads CATGGEQYF. DNA for the CDR3: TGTGCCACAGGAGGCGAGCAGTACTTC. The rearrangement joins TRBV2 to TRBJ2-7; D may be TRBD2 (5 bases). The CDR3 has 9 residues. Germline V gene data show CDR1 as SNHLY and CDR2 as FYNNEI. The V and J ends lost 10 bases and 6 bases respectively, with 7 bases between them. Full variable domain (outside the CDR3, taken from reference TRBV2 and TRBJ2-7): EPEVTQTPSHQVTQMGQEVILRCVPISNHLYFYWYRQILGQKVEFLVSFYNNEISEKSEIFDDQFSVERPDGSNFTLKIRSTKLEDSAMYFCATGGEQYFGPGTRLTVT.

This clone has just a few counts. J is TRBJ1-6 and V is TRBV6-1; a possible D gene is TRBD1 (5 bases). Trimming left V 1 base short and J 4 bases short, with 11 bases between. The germline gives CDR1 MNHNS, CDR2 SASEGT. The CDR3 runs to 16 residues. As DNA, the CDR3 is TGTGCCAGCAGTGAAGGCAGGGTGGGGTATAATTCACCCCTCCACTTT. Translating it yields CASSEGRVGYNSPLHF.

The rearrangement joins TRBV6-5 to TRBJ2-6; D is possibly TRBD1 (5 bases). The CDR3 extends over 15 amino acids. The germline gives CDR1 MNHEY, CDR2 SVGAGI. Trimming removed 7 bases at V and 2 bases at J, with 12 bases between. CDR3 sequence: CASTADRAGANVLTF. As DNA, the CDR3 is TGTGCCAGCACCGCCGACAGAGCTGGGGCCAACGTCCTGACTTTC.

This chain joins TRBV4-1 and TRBJ2-4; D is perhaps TRBD1 (6 bases). V lost 1 base, J lost 8 bases, and 9 bases lay in between. Looked up from germline, CDR1 is MGHRA and CDR2 is YSYEKL. CDR3 length equals 13 residues. For the CDR3, the DNA is TGCGCCAGCAGCCAAGGGGGGCGGGACATTCAGTACTTC. Translated, it gives CASSQGGRDIQYF.

A single count supports this clone. The chain carries TRBV18 and TRBJ1-1, with 7 bases that match TRBD1. The germline V gene has CDR1 KGHSH and CDR2 LQKENI. This CDR3 comprises 14 residues. V was pared by 5 bases and J by 4 bases, with 7 bases of the junction left unmatched. The CDR3 DNA sequence: TGTGCCAGCTCAGGCCGACAGGGTTCCACTGAAGCTTTCTTT. Translated: CASSGRQGSTEAFF. The variable domain in full, completed from reference TRBV18 and TRBJ1-1, reads NAGVMQNPRHLVRRRGQEARLRCSPMKGHSHVYWYRQLPEEGLKFMVYLQKENIIDESGMPKERFSAEFPKEGPSILRIQQVVRGDSAAYFCASSGRQGSTEAFFGQGTRLTVV.

About this clone: Other nucleotide sequences in the sample specify the same CDR3. The chain combines TRBV6-5 with TRBJ1-1; TRBD1 is a possible D gene (5 bases). The ends were cut back, 6 bases at V and 6 bases at J, with 11 bases in the middle. Germline assignment: CDR1 MNHEY and CDR2 SVGAGI. The CDR3 loop spans 12 amino acids. The CDR3 DNA reads as TGTGCCAGCAGCTCCGCAGGGTCTGAAGCTTTCTTT. Amino acids: CASSSAGSEAFF.

This clone appeared a single time. The CDR3 region is CASSSDWGDTQYF. CDR3 coding DNA: TGTGCCAGCAGTTCCGACTGGGGAGATACGCAGTATTTT. This chain connects TRBV5-4 to TRBJ2-3; no clear D. The CDR3 is 13 amino acids. The V end was cut by 5 bases, the J end by 5 bases, with 12 bases between. CDR1 SGHNT and CDR2 YYREEE come from the germline V gene (reference sequence).

This chain joins TRBV6-6 and TRBJ1-5, with TRBD1 matching over 8 bases. After removal of 2 bases from V and 6 bases from J, the junction contained 3 bases not matched to a gene. From germline, CDR1 is MNHNY and CDR2 SVGAGI (reference sequence). CDR3 size: 14 residues. The CDR3, as DNA: TGTGCCAGCAGTTACGGCAGGGGGCGTCAGCCCCAGCATTTT. This sequence encodes CASSYGRGRQPQHF.